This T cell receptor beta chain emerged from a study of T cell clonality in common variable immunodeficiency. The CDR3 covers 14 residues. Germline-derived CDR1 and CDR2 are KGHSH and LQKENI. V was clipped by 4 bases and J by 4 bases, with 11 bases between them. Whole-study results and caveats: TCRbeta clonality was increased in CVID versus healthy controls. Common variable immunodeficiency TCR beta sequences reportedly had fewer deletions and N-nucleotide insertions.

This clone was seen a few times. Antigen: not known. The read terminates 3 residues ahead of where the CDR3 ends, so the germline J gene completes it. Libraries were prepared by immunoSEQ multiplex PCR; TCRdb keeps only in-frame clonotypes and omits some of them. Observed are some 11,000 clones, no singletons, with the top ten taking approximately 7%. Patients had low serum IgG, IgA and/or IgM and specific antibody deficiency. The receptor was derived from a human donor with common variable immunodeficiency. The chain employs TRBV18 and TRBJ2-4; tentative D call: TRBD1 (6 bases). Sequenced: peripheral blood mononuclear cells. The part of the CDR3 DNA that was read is TGTGCCAGCTCACGGCCAGGGGTTAAAAACATT. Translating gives CASSRPGVKNI. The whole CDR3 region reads CASSRPGVKNIQYF.